This T cell receptor beta chain appears in the sequencing data of a study of identical twins (dated by TCRdb to 2016 to 2017). In the study overall: TCR alpha and beta repertoires from monozygotic twins, unrelated adults of various ages and cord blood were deep-sequenced to test whether fetal clonotypes persist. Replicate twin experiments were performed at different times using different library preparation protocols to rule out contamination.

Study-wide findings and limitations: Conclusions relied on cross-sectional statistical analysis, since the same donors could not be followed over many years. Invariant T cells such as MAIT and iNKT could partly confound zero-insertion analyses, though diverse VJ usage argued against this for most clonotypes. Out-of-frame TCR alpha sharing in monozygotic twins was systematically underestimated by recombination models, whereas sharing between unrelated individuals was in agreement with the recombination models. Fewer insertions were carried by abundant cord blood beta clonotypes, a similar but weaker trend appeared in young adult naive repertoires, and no such trend appeared in memory repertoires. Out-of-frame TCR alpha sequences shared between twins showed an excess of low generation-probability sequences compared with coincidental sharing between unrelated individuals. In beta out-of-frame sequences, excess twin sharing was weaker, because having fewer shared sequences lowered the signal-to-noise ratio.

The library was made by 5' RACE. The listed sequencing device is Illumina HiSeq 2000. A universal primer binding site was introduced by template switching, and a unique molecular identifier was present in the final cDNA, enabling accurate counting of TCR cDNA molecules. Specific primers in the conserved constant-segment region were used to synthesize first-strand cDNA for TCR alpha and beta chains. To control for contamination, every cDNA library was double barcoded, receiving both a SMART-Mk sample barcode and Illumina barcodes. Two successive PCR steps introduced TruSeq adapter sequences along with Illumina sample barcodes. The TCR alpha and beta cDNA libraries were sequenced on the Illumina HiSeq platform using custom primers. As for how the authors treated the data: Unique molecular identifiers were extracted from raw reads with MiGEC, and CDR3 positions were determined with MiXCR. Recombination models were inferred per individual with the repgenHMM and IGoR tools using an EM algorithm. The tcR package in R was used for shared clonotype analysis, with sharing normalized by the product of cloneset sizes. To study raw recombination without the effects of thymic and clonal selection, out-of-frame nonproductive sequences were analyzed. TCRdb redid the processing of the public reads, applying fastp at Q25 and MiXCR, and retained in-frame beta chains. Here each entry gathers all rows of one CDR3 protein and keeps the most common genes and DNA. The authors' filters were not applied to this entry. The sample table shows around 490,000 distinct CDR3 sequences, and 13% to 15% are seen once. The ten largest clones add up to about 0.94% of the sample.

This clonotype was seen ten or more times. Its antigen remains unidentified. No much larger clone is present one base from it, and per-base qualities are unavailable. Only healthy Caucasian donors were included. The twin cohort comprised three pairs of female monozygotic twins, all aged roughly 18 to 30 years. Positive isolation kits from Invitrogen were used to isolate CD4+ and CD8+ T cell populations. These data are also associated with another study on yellow fever vaccine responses in identical twins. The second publication reports: The T cell response to vaccination in identical twins was reported by the authors to appear partly convergent and partly personalized. In identical twins, the study followed T cell clones that responded to the vaccine with precision.

The TCR originated in a woman between 18 and 29 years old in good health. The specimen was CD4+ T cells sorted from blood.

The bases read TGCGCCAGCAGCTCTACAGGGAGGGGCTACGAGCAGTACTTC. Translated, it reads CASSSTGRGYEQYF. This sequence uses TRBV5-1 and TRBJ2-7; the D region possibly corresponds to TRBD2 (7 bases align). Taken from the germline V gene, the CDR1 and CDR2 loops are SGHRS and YFSETQ. V gives up 3 bases and J gives up 3 bases, and the segment between their germline ends measures 13 bases. The CDR3 runs 14 residues from the cysteine to the phenylalanine. The read is trimmed to its CDR3 DNA, 42 bases read in frame from base 1.